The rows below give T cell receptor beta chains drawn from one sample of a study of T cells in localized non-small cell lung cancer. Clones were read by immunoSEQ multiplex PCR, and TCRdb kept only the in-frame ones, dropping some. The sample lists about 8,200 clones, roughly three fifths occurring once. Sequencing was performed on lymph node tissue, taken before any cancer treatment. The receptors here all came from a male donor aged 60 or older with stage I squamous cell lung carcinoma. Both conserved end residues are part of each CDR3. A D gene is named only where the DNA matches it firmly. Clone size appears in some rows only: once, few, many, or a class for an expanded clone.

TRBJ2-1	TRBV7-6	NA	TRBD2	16	CASSRPGTSGYNEQFF	TGTGCCAGCAGCCGTCCCGGGACTAGCGGATACAATGAGCAGTTCTTC
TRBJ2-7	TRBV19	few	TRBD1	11	CASSTGGEQYF	TGTGCCAGTAGTACAGGGGGCGAGCAGTACTTC
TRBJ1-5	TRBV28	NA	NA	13	CATHINSNQPQHF	TGTGCCACCCATATCAATAGCAATCAGCCCCAGCATTTT
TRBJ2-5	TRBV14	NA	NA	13	CASSRQLQETQYF	TGTGCCAGCAGCCGACAGCTCCAAGAGACCCAATACTTC
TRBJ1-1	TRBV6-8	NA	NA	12	CASSYRQTEAFF	TGTGCCAGCAGTTACCGGCAGACTGAAGCTTTCTTT
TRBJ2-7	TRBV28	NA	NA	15	CASSEGGAVSYEQYF	TGTGCCAGCAGTGAGGGGGGTGCAGTGTCCTACGAGCAGTACTTC
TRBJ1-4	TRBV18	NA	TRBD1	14	CASSPDRVNEKLFF	TGTGCCAGCTCACCGGACAGGGTTAATGAAAAACTGTTTTTT
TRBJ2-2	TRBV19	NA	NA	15	CATTTISKGTGELFF	TGTGCCACTACTACGATCTCCAAGGGCACCGGGGAGCTGTTTTTT
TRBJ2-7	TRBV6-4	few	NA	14	CASSEVGRGHEQYF	TGTGCCAGCAGTGAAGTTGGCAGGGGCCACGAGCAGTACTTC
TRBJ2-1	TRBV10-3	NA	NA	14	CASSEDSSYNEQFF	TGTGCCAGCAGTGAGGACAGCTCCTACAATGAGCAGTTCTTC
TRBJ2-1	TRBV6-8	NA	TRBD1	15	CAIRGVDRGYNEQFF	TGTGCCATCAGGGGGGTGGACAGGGGTTACAATGAGCAGTTCTTC
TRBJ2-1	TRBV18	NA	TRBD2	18	CASSPVNAGVGSYNEQFF	TGTGCCAGCTCACCCGTTAATGCGGGAGTGGGCTCCTACAATGAGCAGTTCTTC
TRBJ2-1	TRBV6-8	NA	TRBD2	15	CASSRRPGGSNEQFF	TGTGCCAGCAGTCGCCGGCCGGGAGGAAGTAATGAGCAGTTCTTC
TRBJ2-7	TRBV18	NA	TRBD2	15	CASSPGLVGGGEQYF	TGTGCCAGCTCACCAGGACTAGTCGGGGGAGGCGAGCAGTACTTC
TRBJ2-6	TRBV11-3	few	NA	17	CASSPRDRLSGANVLTF	TGTGCCAGCAGCCCTCGAGACAGGCTCTCTGGGGCCAACGTCCTGACTTTC
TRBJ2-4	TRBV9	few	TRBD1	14	CASSVGQGADIQYF	TGTGCCAGCAGCGTCGGACAGGGGGCAGACATTCAGTACTTC
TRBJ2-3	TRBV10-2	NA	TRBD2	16	CASSEAGGAWTDTQYF	TGCGCCAGCAGTGAGGCGGGAGGGGCGTGGACAGATACGCAGTATTTT
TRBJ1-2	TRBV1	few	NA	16	CASSQVEANTNYGYTF	TGCGCCAGCAGCCAAGTGGAAGCCAATACTAACTATGGCTACACCTTC
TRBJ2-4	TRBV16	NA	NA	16	CASSLLTERVKNIQYF	TGTGCCAGCAGCCTTCTAACGGAGAGGGTCAAAAACATTCAGTACTTC
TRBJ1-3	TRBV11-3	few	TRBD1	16	CASSLLAGTGGNTIYF	TGTGCCAGCAGCTTACTAGCTGGGACAGGGGGAAACACCATATATTTT
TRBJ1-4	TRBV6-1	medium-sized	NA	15	CASSEGVSRDEKLFF	TGTGCCAGCAGTGAAGGAGTCTCCAGGGATGAAAAACTGTTTTTT
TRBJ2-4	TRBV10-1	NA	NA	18	CASSESSTGWGAKNIQYF	TGCGCCAGCAGTGAGTCATCGACAGGCTGGGGGGCCAAAAACATTCAGTACTTC
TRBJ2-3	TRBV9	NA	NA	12	CASSVATDTQYF	TGTGCCAGCAGCGTGGCCACAGATACGCAGTATTTT
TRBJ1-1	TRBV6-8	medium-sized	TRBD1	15	CASSAYGTGGFQAFF	TGTGCCAGCAGCGCCTACGGGACAGGGGGTTTTCAAGCTTTCTTT
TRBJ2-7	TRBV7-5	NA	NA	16	CASSLASGTVAYEQYF	TGTGCCAGCAGCTTAGCGTCCGGGACAGTGGCCTACGAGCAGTACTTC
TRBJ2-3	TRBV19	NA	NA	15	CASSMGGSSTDTQYF	TGTGCCAGTAGTATGGGTGGTTCTAGCACAGATACGCAGTATTTT
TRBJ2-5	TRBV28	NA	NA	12	CASSPVVETQYF	TGTGCCAGCAGCCCCGTGGTAGAGACCCAGTACTTC
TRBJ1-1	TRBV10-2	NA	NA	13	CASTSSANTEAFF	TGCGCCAGCACCAGTTCAGCGAACACTGAAGCTTTCTTT
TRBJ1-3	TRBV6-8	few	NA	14	CASSEAALGNTIYF	TGTGCCAGCAGCGAGGCCGCGCTTGGAAACACCATATATTTT
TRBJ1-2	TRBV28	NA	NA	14	CATRAGPANYGYTF	TGTGCCACTAGGGCAGGGCCAGCTAACTATGGCTACACCTTC
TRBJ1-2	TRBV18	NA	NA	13	CASSPLSNYGYTF	TGTGCCAGCTCACCACTTAGTAACTATGGCTACACCTTC
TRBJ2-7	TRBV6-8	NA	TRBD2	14	CASSYTGGPGEQYF	TGTGCCAGCAGTTACACGGGAGGGCCGGGGGAGCAGTACTTC